What follows are 24 T cell receptor beta chains derived from one specimen sequenced in a study of CD8 T cells in ankylosing spondylitis. These TCRs' antigens remain unknown. Whole-study findings and limits: Roughly eight highly homologous variants formed a TCR beta motif that appeared characteristic of ankylosing spondylitis blood.

TCRdb reprocessed the 5' RACE reads with MiXCR, giving one entry per CDR3 protein. The profile covers approximately 550,000 distinct CDR3 sequences, with 12% appearing a single time and approximately 7% taken by the ten largest. Sequenced: blood, either unsorted or a sorted T cell fraction (not recorded which). These receptors were obtained from a male donor with ankylosing spondylitis.

The V gene is TRBV24-1, the J gene TRBJ1-1; D ambiguous. V was clipped by 8 bases and J by 2 bases, with 2 bases between them. The germline gives CDR1 KGHDR, CDR2 SFDVKD. The CDR3 sequence is 10 residues long. CDR3 sequence reads: CATTNTEAFF. For the CDR3, the DNA is TGTGCCACCACAAACACTGAAGCTTTCTTT.

This rearrangement joins TRBV27 to TRBJ1-4, with 9 bases identical to TRBD1. The V and J ends lost 4 bases and 10 bases, in that order; junction bases with no gene match: 10. The CDR3 totals 15 residues. Germline loops: CDR1 MNHEY, CDR2 SMNVEV (reference sequence). CDR3 nucleotides: TGTGCCAGCAGTTCGTTACAGGGGGCGCTGGGAAAACTGTTTTTT. The encoded protein is CASSSLQGALGKLFF.

V usage is TRBV12-3 or TRBV12-4 and J usage is TRBJ2-5; 11 positions agree with TRBD2. Trimming at V came to 3 bases and at J to 5 bases, leaving 5 bases not matched to a gene. CDR3 size: 15 residues. In nucleotides, the CDR3 is TGTGCCAGCAGTTTGGGTAGCGGGAGGGTGGAGACCCAGTACTTC. Protein: CASSLGSGRVETQYF.

This clonotype appeared a few times. The chain couples TRBV29-1 to TRBJ1-2; tentatively, D is TRBD1 (6 bases). In germline, CDR1 is SQVTM, CDR2 ANQGSEA. The V and J ends lost 4 bases and 0 bases respectively, with 24 bases between them. The CDR3 is 18 amino acids. Written as DNA, the CDR3 is TGCAGCGTTGGTTCCCGAGGGGGATGGGGCTCAGCTAACTATGGCTACACCTTC. Encoded protein: CSVGSRGGWGSANYGYTF.

The V call is TRBV20-1, the J call TRBJ2-2, with 9 nucleotides matching TRBD1. Germline V lookup: CDR1 DFQATT, CDR2 SNEGSKA (reference sequence). V shed 5 bases and J 6 bases; nucleotides not matched to a gene: 10. The CDR3 spans 15 residues. CDR3 sequence (DNA): TGCAGTGCTTCTCCCGGGACAGGGCTTCCCGGGGAGCTGTTTTTT. This sequence encodes CSASPGTGLPGELFF.

This clonotype was counted ten times or more. The V and J genes are TRBV5-1 and TRBJ2-5; D remains unclear. Germline CDR1 is SGHRS and CDR2 is YFSETQ. Trimming pared 1 base from V and 2 bases from J, leaving 12 bases between. CDR3 length: 15 residues. DNA of the CDR3: TGCGCCAGCAGCTTGCTACCAGGAGCGCAAGAGACCCAGTACTTC. It translates to CASSLLPGAQETQYF.

The chain uses TRBV29-1 and TRBJ1-2, with 7 bases lining up with TRBD1. The V segment lost 7 bases and the J segment 4 bases; nucleotides outside the gene matches: 6. Germline lookup yields CDR1 SQVTM and CDR2 ANQGSEA. The CDR3 has 12 amino acids. The CDR3 DNA reads TGCAGCGCTCGGACAGGAGTCTATGGCTACACCTTC. Its protein is CSARTGVYGYTF.

This clonotype was picked up a small number of times. V and J are TRBV6-1 and TRBJ2-1; D possibly corresponds to TRBD2 (5 bases). Germline-derived CDR1 and CDR2 are MNHNS and SASEGT. The germline V and J ends were trimmed by 1 base and 0 bases, with 10 bases remaining between them. CDR3 length: 16 residues. The CDR3 nucleotides are TGTGCCAGCAGTGAAGGGCTCGGACTCTCCTACAATGAGCAGTTCTTC. It specifies CASSEGLGLSYNEQFF.

The rearrangement links TRBV30 to TRBJ2-7; TRBD1 agrees at 7 bases. The V gene's germline CDR1 is GTSNPN and CDR2 SVGIG (reference sequence). The CDR3 is 13 residues long. V gave up 1 base and J gave up 3 bases; unmatched junction bases: 3. The CDR3 here is CAWSAGQNYEQYV. The CDR3 nucleotides are TGTGCCTGGAGTGCGGGACAGAACTACGAGCAGTACGTC.

This clonotype was seen ten or more times. The chain has TRBV29-1 and TRBJ2-2; unclear D gene. This CDR3 is built from 14 residues. V was clipped by 3 bases and J by 1 base, with 9 bases between them. Looked up from germline, CDR1 is SQVTM and CDR2 is ANQGSEA. The CDR3 protein is CSVEKNRNTGELFF. DNA for the CDR3: TGCAGCGTTGAGAAGAACAGGAACACCGGGGAGCTGTTTTTT.

This clonotype was seen repeatedly, ten times or more. V usage is TRBV12-3 or TRBV12-4 and J usage is TRBJ2-5, with D tentatively TRBD2 (6 bases). This CDR3 is built from 13 residues. With 6 bases removed from V and 2 bases from J, the gap between germline ends came to 10 bases. CDR3 coding DNA: TGTGCCAGCAGCTCGACTAGACAAGAGACCCAGTACTTC. Amino acids: CASSSTRQETQYF.

The chain links TRBV20-1 to TRBJ2-1; D is undetermined. V dropped 6 bases and J dropped 0 bases, with 12 bases sitting between them. This CDR3 is 14 amino acids long. Germline CDR1 DFQATT, CDR2 SNEGSKA (reference sequence). CDR3: CSAPRTSSYNEQFF. The CDR3, as DNA: TGCAGTGCGCCCCGCACGAGCTCCTACAATGAGCAGTTCTTC.

In DNA, the CDR3 is TGCGCCAGCAGCTTTAGTAGCGGGAAGCCTTTGAACACCGGGGAGCTGTTTTTT. Translation gives CASSFSSGKPLNTGELFF. The chain recombines TRBV5-1 with TRBJ2-2; TRBD2 matches at 8 bases. Losses at the gene ends were 2 bases for V and 1 base for J; bases not matched to a gene: 10. The CDR3 has 18 amino acids. CDR1 SGHRS and CDR2 YFSETQ come from the germline V gene. Filled out from reference TRBV5-1 and TRBJ2-2, the complete variable domain reads KAGVTQTPRYLIKTRGQQVTLSCSPISGHRSVSWYQQTPGQGLQFLFEYFSETQRNKGNFPGRFSGRQFSNSRSEMNVSTLELGDSALYLCASSFSSGKPLNTGELFFGEGSRLTVL.

The chain recombines TRBV20-1 with TRBJ1-2; 7 bases are shared with TRBD1. J lost 9 bases, V lost 6 bases, and 7 bases had no gene match. The CDR3 consists of 11 residues. Germline V lookup: CDR1 DFQATT, CDR2 SNEGSKA (reference sequence). The CDR3 DNA is TGCAGTGCCCAAGGCAGGGGGAGCTACACCTTC. Its translation: CSAQGRGSYTF.

The V call is TRBV2, the J call TRBJ1-5; D remains unclear. Trimming removed 8 bases at V and 3 bases at J, with 11 bases between. The CDR3 has 13 residues. The germline V gene encodes CDR1 SNHLY and CDR2 FYNNEI. CDR3: CASVQADNQPQHF. CDR3 sequence (DNA): TGTGCCAGCGTCCAGGCCGACAATCAGCCCCAGCATTTT. Based on the CDR3 plus reference TRBV2 and TRBJ1-5, the full variable domain is EPEVTQTPSHQVTQMGQEVILRCVPISNHLYFYWYRQILGQKVEFLVSFYNNEISEKSEIFDDQFSVERPDGSNFTLKIRSTKLEDSAMYFCASVQADNQPQHFGDGTRLSIL.

The chain joins TRBV4-1 to TRBJ1-6; D is unclear. CDR1 and CDR2 from the germline V gene are MGHRA and YSYEKL. The CDR3 covers 15 residues. V was shortened by 0 bases and J by 8 bases, with 11 bases between the two germline ends. The CDR3 sequence is CASSQDAGTDSPLHF. CDR3 in DNA: TGCGCCAGCAGCCAAGACGCAGGTACGGATTCACCCCTCCACTTT.

The chain is built from TRBV9 and TRBJ2-2; the D call may be TRBD1 or TRBD2 (5 bases each). The V gene lost 0 bases and the J gene lost 6 bases, with 9 bases spanning the gap. The CDR3 contains 14 residues. Looked up from germline, CDR1 is SGDLS and CDR2 is YYNGEE. This CDR3 is CASSVAGGAGELFF. Here the CDR3 DNA reads TGTGCCAGCAGCGTAGCTGGGGGAGCCGGGGAGCTGTTTTTT. Full variable domain (missing parts from reference TRBV9 and TRBJ2-2): DSGVTQTPKHLITATGQRVTLRCSPRSGDLSVYWYQQSLDQGLQFLIQYYNGEERAKGNILERFSAQQFPDLHSELNLSSLELGDSALYFCASSVAGGAGELFFGEGSRLTVL.

This chain uses TRBV11-2 with TRBJ2-5, with 10 bases that match TRBD1. The CDR3 is 21 residues long. Germline CDR1 is SGHAT and CDR2 is FQNNGV. Germline trimming cut 1 base from V and 3 bases from J; bases unmatched to any gene: 20. This chain's CDR3 is CASSLVRDRGRSRPTKETQYF. Written as DNA, the CDR3 is TGTGCCAGCAGCTTAGTACGGGACAGGGGAAGATCCAGACCAACAAAAGAGACCCAGTACTTC.

This clonotype turned up a few times. As the CDR3 is not closed by the conserved phenylalanine or tryptophan, this likely results from a read error. V usage is TRBV5-1 and J usage is TRBJ2-1; TRBD2 aligns across 8 bases. The V segment lost 4 bases and the J segment 2 bases; nucleotides outside the gene matches: 5. CDR1 and CDR2 (germline): SGHRS, YFSETQ. The CDR3 runs 15 residues. CDR3 coding DNA: TGCGCCAGCAGCGGAACTAGCGGTACCTACAATGAGCAGTTCTCC. This gives the protein CASSGTSGTYNEQFS.

The J gene is TRBJ2-4, the V gene TRBV4-2; D may be TRBD1 (5 bases). Looked up from germline, CDR1 is LGHNA and CDR2 is YNFKEQ. Trimming removed 2 bases from V and 7 bases from J, with 6 bases in between. The CDR3 runs 12 residues. The CDR3 nucleotides read TGTGCCAGCAGCCAATCAGGGAACATTCAGTACTTC. Its translation: CASSQSGNIQYF.

This chain uses TRBV5-1 with TRBJ2-2; TRBD1 is a possible D gene (6 bases). V lost 4 bases and J lost 5, with 18 bases in between. The CDR3 loop spans 16 amino acids. Germline CDR1 and CDR2: SGHRS and YFSETQ. CDR3 sequence: CASSPVAGARTGELFF. In DNA, the CDR3 is TGCGCCAGCAGCCCAGTGGCAGGGGCGCGAACCGGGGAGCTGTTTTTT.

This clonotype appeared a few times. This chain uses TRBV29-1 with TRBJ1-1, with D possibly matching TRBD1 (5 bases). Germline CDR1 and CDR2: SQVTM and ANQGSEA. This CDR3 spans 17 amino acids. V was shortened by 1 base and J by 0 bases, with 18 bases between the two germline ends. The CDR3, as DNA: TGCAGCGTTGAAGGGGGACGGGAACAGGAACTGAACACTGAAGCTTTCTTT. This codes for CSVEGGREQELNTEAFF.

This clonotype has a count of ten or more. This chain joins TRBV18 and TRBJ2-1; TRBD2 might be the D (6 bases). This CDR3 is 16 amino acids long. Deletions cut 0 bases from V and 4 bases from J, with 13 bases between. CDR1 KGHSH and CDR2 LQKENI come from the germline V gene. CDR3 loop: CASSPPTGVAYNEQFF. In DNA form, the CDR3 reads TGTGCCAGCTCACCACCGACGGGAGTAGCGTACAATGAGCAGTTCTTC.

The chain uses TRBV5-1 and TRBJ2-7; D tentatively fits TRBD1 or TRBD2 (5 bases each). The CDR3 runs 12 residues. Germline assignment: CDR1 SGHRS and CDR2 YFSETQ. V was clipped by 3 bases and J by 6 bases, with 10 bases between them. CDR3 residues: CASSSVGVEQYF. The CDR3 nucleotides read TGCGCCAGCAGCTCCGTGGGGGTCGAGCAGTACTTC.